The rows below give T cell receptor beta chains drawn from one sample of a study of shared clonotypes between healthy human individuals. Profiled with immunoSEQ multiplex PCR; TCRdb holds only in-frame clones, not every one. The sample lists 100,000 or so clones; about 63% were seen once. What was sequenced was memory CD8+ T cells sorted from blood. The source of these receptors is a woman between 25 and 40 years old in good health. Each CDR3 is given with its conserved first and last residue. The order of the fields is clone size, J gene, D gene, V gene, CDR3 DNA, CDR3 protein. D genes are given only for firm matches. A clone size is listed for some rows: how often the clone was seen (once, few, many), or a class if it is expanded.

clone_size: few; j_call: TRBJ2-1; d_call: TRBD1; v_call: TRBV29-1; cdr3_nt: TGCAGCTCAGGGACAGGGGAGAATGAGCAGTTCTTC; cdr3_aa: CSSGTGENEQFF
clone_size: NA; j_call: TRBJ2-1; d_call: TRBD2; v_call: TRBV6-6; cdr3_nt: TGTGCCAGCAGTGAGGGGCACGAGCGGGAAGAGCAGTTCTTC; cdr3_aa: CASSEGHEREEQFF
clone_size: NA; j_call: TRBJ1-5; d_call: NA; v_call: TRBV5-1; cdr3_nt: TGTGCCAGCAGCTTAAGGGCGAGCAATCAGCCCCAGCATTTT; cdr3_aa: CASSLRASNQPQHF
clone_size: few; j_call: TRBJ2-3; d_call: NA; v_call: TRBV10-1; cdr3_nt: TGCGCCAGCAGCTTCCGGGACGGAGCTGTGGATACGCAGTATTTT; cdr3_aa: CASSFRDGAVDTQYF
clone_size: NA; j_call: TRBJ1-5; d_call: TRBD1; v_call: TRBV7-8; cdr3_nt: TGTGCCAGCAGCGGGCGGAGACAGGGGGCCTACAATCAGCCCCAGCATTTT; cdr3_aa: CASSGRRQGAYNQPQHF
clone_size: NA; j_call: TRBJ2-2; d_call: NA; v_call: TRBV11-3; cdr3_nt: TGTGCCAGCAGCTTAGATCTTTCGGGCGGGCTTTCCACCGGGGAGCTGTTTTTT; cdr3_aa: CASSLDLSGGLSTGELFF
clone_size: NA; j_call: TRBJ2-1; d_call: NA; v_call: TRBV6-4; cdr3_nt: TGTGCCAGCGCGACAGGCGAGTACAATGAGCAGTTCTTC; cdr3_aa: CASATGEYNEQFF
clone_size: NA; j_call: TRBJ2-7; d_call: TRBD1; v_call: TRBV18; cdr3_nt: TGTGCCAGCTCACCCCAGGACAGGGGCGAGCAGTACTTC; cdr3_aa: CASSPQDRGEQYF
clone_size: NA; j_call: TRBJ1-4; d_call: NA; v_call: TRBV29-1; cdr3_nt: TGCAGCGGTCTCGAGAGTCCCTACGAAAAACTGTTTTTT; cdr3_aa: CSGLESPYEKLFF
clone_size: few; j_call: TRBJ2-1; d_call: TRBD2; v_call: TRBV10-3; cdr3_nt: TGTGCCATCAGTGAGTCAGGAGCTAGCGGGGACAACAATGAGCAGTTCTTC; cdr3_aa: CAISESGASGDNNEQFF
clone_size: NA; j_call: TRBJ2-2; d_call: TRBD1; v_call: TRBV14; cdr3_nt: TGTGCCAGCAGCCAAGTTCTAGGTTTCCGGACAGGGGTGACCGGGGAGCTGTTTTTT; cdr3_aa: CASSQVLGFRTGVTGELFF
clone_size: NA; j_call: TRBJ2-3; d_call: TRBD2; v_call: TRBV6-6; cdr3_nt: TGTGCCAGCAGCCGCCGGGACTATGACACAGATACGCAGTATTTT; cdr3_aa: CASSRRDYDTDTQYF
clone_size: NA; j_call: TRBJ2-3; d_call: NA; v_call: TRBV11-2; cdr3_nt: TGTGCCAGCAGCTTTTCACCGGGGGCCCAAGATACGCAGTATTTT; cdr3_aa: CASSFSPGAQDTQYF
clone_size: once; j_call: TRBJ2-1; d_call: TRBD2; v_call: TRBV4-1; cdr3_nt: TGCGCCAGCAGCCGGCCCCTAGCGGGTCGGAGGGTGAATGAGCAGTTCTTC; cdr3_aa: CASSRPLAGRRVNEQFF
clone_size: NA; j_call: TRBJ2-1; d_call: NA; v_call: TRBV15; cdr3_nt: TGTGCCACCAGCAGAGTAGAGGGCTGGTACAATGAGCAGTTCTTC; cdr3_aa: CATSRVEGWYNEQFF
clone_size: many; j_call: TRBJ2-1; d_call: NA; v_call: TRBV6-6; cdr3_nt: TGTGCCAGCAGTTACTCCGACCCTTACAATGAGCAGTTCTTC; cdr3_aa: CASSYSDPYNEQFF
clone_size: once; j_call: TRBJ2-7; d_call: NA; v_call: TRBV7-9; cdr3_nt: TGTGCCAGCAGCCCCCAGGGTGCTAGCGCGGGAAAAATCGAGCAGTACTTC; cdr3_aa: CASSPQGASAGKIEQYF
clone_size: NA; j_call: TRBJ1-1; d_call: NA; v_call: TRBV5-6; cdr3_nt: TGTGCCAGCAGCTTGGAGGGCAGAGGAGCTTTCTTT; cdr3_aa: CASSLEGRGAFF
clone_size: NA; j_call: TRBJ2-7; d_call: NA; v_call: TRBV21-1; cdr3_nt: TGTGCCAGCAGAAGCCCCCTTGGCTACTTCGAGCAGTACTTC; cdr3_aa: CASRSPLGYFEQYF
clone_size: NA; j_call: TRBJ2-3; d_call: NA; v_call: TRBV5-1; cdr3_nt: TGCGCCAGCAGCTTGGGCACGCCAGCGGTGGATACGCAGTATTTT; cdr3_aa: CASSLGTPAVDTQYF
clone_size: NA; j_call: TRBJ2-7; d_call: NA; v_call: TRBV7-7; cdr3_nt: TGTGCCAGCAGCTTAGTGTTGCGGGACCACCTCTACGAGCAGTACTTC; cdr3_aa: CASSLVLRDHLYEQYF
clone_size: NA; j_call: TRBJ2-1; d_call: NA; v_call: TRBV6-4; cdr3_nt: TGTGCCAGCAGTGAGGTTAGCGGTATCTACAATGAGCAGTTCTTC; cdr3_aa: CASSEVSGIYNEQFF
clone_size: NA; j_call: TRBJ2-7; d_call: TRBD2; v_call: TRBV28; cdr3_nt: TGTGCCAGCAGTCCCCGGGCGGGACTAGTTCCGTACGAGCAGTACTTC; cdr3_aa: CASSPRAGLVPYEQYF
clone_size: few; j_call: TRBJ2-5; d_call: TRBD2; v_call: TRBV11-2; cdr3_nt: TGTGCCAGCAGCTTAGGGGGTAGCGGGAGAGAGACCCAGTACTTC; cdr3_aa: CASSLGGSGRETQYF
clone_size: once; j_call: TRBJ2-2; d_call: NA; v_call: TRBV6-1; cdr3_nt: TGTGCCAGCAGTGCCCGACGGGGGTACACCGGGGAGCTGTTTTTT; cdr3_aa: CASSARRGYTGELFF
clone_size: many; j_call: TRBJ2-6; d_call: NA; v_call: TRBV2; cdr3_nt: TGTGCCAGCACGACTGGGGGGATCTCTGGGGCCAACGTCCTGACTTTC; cdr3_aa: CASTTGGISGANVLTF
clone_size: many; j_call: TRBJ2-1; d_call: NA; v_call: TRBV11-3; cdr3_nt: TGTGCCAGCAGCCTCGGGCCGACGGGGAATGAGCAGTTCTTC; cdr3_aa: CASSLGPTGNEQFF
clone_size: few; j_call: TRBJ2-4; d_call: TRBD1; v_call: TRBV29-1; cdr3_nt: TGCAGCGCCCGTTTGGGGCCGGGACAGGGAGTACTAGCCAAAAACATTCAGTACTTC; cdr3_aa: CSARLGPGQGVLAKNIQYF
clone_size: NA; j_call: TRBJ1-2; d_call: NA; v_call: TRBV5-1; cdr3_nt: TGCGCCAGCAGCTTGAACCGGGCTGAGGGCTACACCTTC; cdr3_aa: CASSLNRAEGYTF
clone_size: few; j_call: TRBJ1-5; d_call: NA; v_call: TRBV19; cdr3_nt: TGTGCCAGTAGACTCCGGGGGGAGCATCAGCCCCAGCATTTT; cdr3_aa: CASRLRGEHQPQHF
clone_size: NA; j_call: TRBJ2-7; d_call: NA; v_call: TRBV21-1; cdr3_nt: TGTGCCAGCAGCAAAGGCGGGACCTACACCTACGAGCAGTACTTC; cdr3_aa: CASSKGGTYTYEQYF
clone_size: many; j_call: TRBJ2-2; d_call: NA; v_call: TRBV25-1; cdr3_nt: TGTGCCAGCAGTGAGGCCGGGGAGCTGTTTTTT; cdr3_aa: CASSEAGELFF
clone_size: NA; j_call: TRBJ2-1; d_call: TRBD1; v_call: TRBV29-1; cdr3_nt: TGCAGCGTCACAGGGGGGCCCTCCTACAATGAGCAGTTCTTC; cdr3_aa: CSVTGGPSYNEQFF
clone_size: few; j_call: TRBJ1-5; d_call: NA; v_call: TRBV19; cdr3_nt: TGTGCCAGTAAGACGGAGTATAGCAATCAGCCCCAGCATTTT; cdr3_aa: CASKTEYSNQPQHF
clone_size: NA; j_call: TRBJ2-7; d_call: NA; v_call: TRBV6-5; cdr3_nt: TGTGCCAGCAGTGAAGGTTACGAGCAGTACTTC; cdr3_aa: CASSEGYEQYF
clone_size: NA; j_call: TRBJ1-3; d_call: NA; v_call: TRBV28; cdr3_nt: TGTGCCAGCAGTCTCGAGGGTGGGTGGGAGAACACCATATATTTT; cdr3_aa: CASSLEGGWENTIYF
clone_size: NA; j_call: TRBJ2-5; d_call: TRBD1; v_call: TRBV7-9; cdr3_nt: TGTGCCAGCACCACTCAGGGACAGGAGGGGGAGACCCAGTACTTC; cdr3_aa: CASTTQGQEGETQYF
clone_size: NA; j_call: TRBJ2-1; d_call: NA; v_call: TRBV4-1; cdr3_nt: TGCGCCAGCAGCCACCCGACGCAATACAATGAGCAGTTCTTC; cdr3_aa: CASSHPTQYNEQFF
clone_size: many; j_call: TRBJ2-3; d_call: NA; v_call: TRBV6-4; cdr3_nt: TGTGCCAGCAGCCCCGGGGAGAGGACAGATACGCAGTATTTT; cdr3_aa: CASSPGERTDTQYF